This T cell receptor (beta chain) was observed in a study of Tregs in tolerant kidney transplant recipients. Study-wide findings and caveats: For some patients, primers changed over time, blocking nucleotide-level comparison.

Trimming removed 0 bases from V and 6 bases from J, with 17 bases in between. This CDR3 region has 16 residues. Per germline, CDR1 LGHNA and CDR2 YSLEER. Points on this clone: Its antigen is unknown.

Using immunoSEQ multiplex PCR, the repertoire was profiled, and TCRdb retains in-frame clones only, with some absent. Found here are 50,000 to 75,000 clones, around 98% of them singletons; the top ten hold 0.34%. Unstimulated regulatory T cells (CD4+CD25+CD127-), CD4+CD25- non-regulatory cells, CD4 and CD8 cells were FACS-sorted from thawed PBMCs. The chain carries TRBV4-3 and TRBJ1-2; D is unresolved. The TCR comes from a human donor who received a combined kidney and bone marrow transplant. Sequencing was performed on Tregs from blood, taken before the transplant. Here the CDR3 DNA reads TGCGCCAGCAGCCAAGATTCCGCGGGCAGGTTCAATGGCTACACCTTC. This codes for CASSQDSAGRFNGYTF.